The T cell receptor (beta chain) under discussion was sequenced for a study of T-cell memory formation after mild COVID-19. Via MiXCR, TCRdb re-called the 5' RACE reads, giving one row per CDR3 protein. In the table there are more than 85,000 distinct CDR3 sequences, over 8.5% of which are singletons. V gave up 8 bases and J gave up 6 bases, with 21 bases separating them. The CDR3 consists of 15 residues. Germline CDR1 is SEHNR and CDR2 is FQNEAQ (reference sequence). This clonotype was detected only a few times. The sequence came from a man aged 18 to 30 who had mild COVID-19 (a few samples of this study predate the infection). Cell type and time point are not known. Sequencing was carried out using PBMCs or a T cell subset sorted from them (not recorded which). J is TRBJ2-3 and V is TRBV7-9; D gene ambiguous. CDR3 sequence reads: CASLSLLGLADTQYF. In DNA form, the CDR3 reads TGTGCCAGCCTAAGCTTGTTAGGTCTCGCGGATACGCAGTATTTT.